In this sample, the clone carrying this T cell receptor beta chain turned up many times. Molecular barcoded adaptors covering alpha/delta and beta/gamma chains were used on around 400 ng RNA. TCRdb re-called the reads through MiXCR, storing one row per CDR3 protein. The table has about 90,000 distinct CDR3 sequences, about 12% seen once. This specimen belongs to a study of read filtering for tumor transcriptome and immune sequencing. Study information: The cohort had roughly 16 men and approximately 13 women aged about 47 to 80, mean approximately 66 years. R-ISS stage counts were eight or nine for I, around 17 for II, about seven for III. DNase treatment preceded whole-transcriptome library preparation.

Germline V gives CDR1 MNHNY, CDR2 SVGAGI (reference sequence). This CDR3 comprises 13 residues. The V gene lost 6 bases and the J gene lost 6 bases, with 14 bases spanning the gap. The sequencing input was a population of CD138-negative cells sorted from bone marrow. The sequence derives from a donor over 35 with multiple myeloma. This chain links TRBV6-6 with TRBJ1-1; maybe TRBD1 (6 bases). As DNA, the CDR3 is TGTGCCAGCAGCTCACAGGGTGTCTCTGAAGCTTTCTTT. The encoded protein is CASSSQGVSEAFF.